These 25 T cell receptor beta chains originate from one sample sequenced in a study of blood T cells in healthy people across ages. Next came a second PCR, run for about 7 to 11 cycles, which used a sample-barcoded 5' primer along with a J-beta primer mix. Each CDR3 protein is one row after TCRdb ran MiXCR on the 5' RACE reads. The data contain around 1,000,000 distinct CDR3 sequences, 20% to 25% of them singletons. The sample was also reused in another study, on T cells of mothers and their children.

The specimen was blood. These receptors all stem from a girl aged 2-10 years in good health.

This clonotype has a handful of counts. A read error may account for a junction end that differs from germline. CDR3 in DNA: TGTGCCAGTAGCTTAGTAATGACTAGCACAGATACGCAGTATTTT. It yields the protein CASSLVMTSTDTQYF. V usage is TRBV7-2 and J usage is TRBJ2-3; D is uncertain. CDR3 length: 15 amino acids. Germline-derived CDR1 and CDR2 are SGHTA and FQGNSA. Drawing the rest from reference TRBV7-2 and TRBJ2-3, the complete variable domain is GAGVSQSPSNKVTEKGKDVELRCDPISGHTALYWYRQSLGQGLEFLIYFQGNSAPDKSGLPSDRFSAERTGGSVSTLTIQRTQQEDSAVYLCASSLVMTSTDTQYFGPGTRLTVL.

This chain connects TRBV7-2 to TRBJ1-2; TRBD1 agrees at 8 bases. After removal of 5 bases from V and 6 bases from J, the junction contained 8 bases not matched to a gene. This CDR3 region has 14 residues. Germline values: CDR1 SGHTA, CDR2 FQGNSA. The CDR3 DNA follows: TGTGCCAGCAGCCCTCGCCGGACAGGGCATGGCTACACCTTC. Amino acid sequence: CASSPRRTGHGYTF.

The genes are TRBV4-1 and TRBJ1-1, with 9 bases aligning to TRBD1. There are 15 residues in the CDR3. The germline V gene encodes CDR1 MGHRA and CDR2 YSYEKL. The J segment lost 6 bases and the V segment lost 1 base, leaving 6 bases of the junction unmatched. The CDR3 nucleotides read TGCGCCAGCAGCCAAGGAACAGGGGGCTTACCTGAAGCTTTCTTT. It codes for CASSQGTGGLPEAFF.

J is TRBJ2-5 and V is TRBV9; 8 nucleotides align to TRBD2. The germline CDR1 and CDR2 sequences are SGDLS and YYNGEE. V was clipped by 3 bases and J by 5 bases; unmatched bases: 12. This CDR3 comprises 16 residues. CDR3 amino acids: CASSAQGAGEFETQYF. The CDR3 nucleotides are TGTGCCAGCAGCGCTCAGGGAGCGGGAGAATTTGAGACCCAGTACTTC.

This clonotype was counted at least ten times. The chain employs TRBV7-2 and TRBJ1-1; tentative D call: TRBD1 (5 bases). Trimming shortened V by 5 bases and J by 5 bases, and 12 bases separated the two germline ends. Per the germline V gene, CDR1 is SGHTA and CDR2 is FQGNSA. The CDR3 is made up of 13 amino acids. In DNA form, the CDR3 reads TGTGCCAGCAGCCTAACCGCAGGGACTGAAGCTTTCTTT. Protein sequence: CASSLTAGTEAFF.

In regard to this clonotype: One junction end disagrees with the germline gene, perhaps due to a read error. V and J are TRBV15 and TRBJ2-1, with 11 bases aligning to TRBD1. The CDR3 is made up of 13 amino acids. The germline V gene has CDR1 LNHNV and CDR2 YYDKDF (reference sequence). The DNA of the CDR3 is TGTGCCACCAATATCGGACAGGGGGCCACCTCGGTCTTC. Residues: CATNIGQGATSVF.

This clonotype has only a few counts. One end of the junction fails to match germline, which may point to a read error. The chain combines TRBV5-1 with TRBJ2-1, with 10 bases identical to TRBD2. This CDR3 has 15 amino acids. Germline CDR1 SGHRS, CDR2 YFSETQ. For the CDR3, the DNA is TGCGCCAACAGCTTGTCGTCTAGCGGGGGCAATGAGCAGTTCTTC. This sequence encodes CANSLSSSGGNEQFF.

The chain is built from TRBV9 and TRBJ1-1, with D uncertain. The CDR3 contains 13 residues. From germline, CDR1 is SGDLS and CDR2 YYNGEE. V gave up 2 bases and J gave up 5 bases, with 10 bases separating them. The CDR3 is CASSVLGRTEAFF. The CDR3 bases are TGTGCCAGCAGCGTCCTCGGACGAACTGAAGCTTTCTTT.

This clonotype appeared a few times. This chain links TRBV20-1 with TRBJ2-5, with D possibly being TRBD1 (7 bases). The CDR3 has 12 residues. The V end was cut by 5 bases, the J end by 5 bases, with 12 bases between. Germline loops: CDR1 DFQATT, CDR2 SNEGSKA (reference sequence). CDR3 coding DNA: TGCAGTGCTTTCTCAGGGGGGGAGACCCAGTACTTC. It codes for CSAFSGGETQYF.

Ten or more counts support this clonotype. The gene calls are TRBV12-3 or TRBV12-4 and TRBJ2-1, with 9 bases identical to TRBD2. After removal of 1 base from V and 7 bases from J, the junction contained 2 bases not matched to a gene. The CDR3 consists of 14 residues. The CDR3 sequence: CASSLVAGVNEQFF. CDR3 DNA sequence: TGTGCCAGCAGTTTAGTAGCGGGAGTGAATGAGCAGTTCTTC.

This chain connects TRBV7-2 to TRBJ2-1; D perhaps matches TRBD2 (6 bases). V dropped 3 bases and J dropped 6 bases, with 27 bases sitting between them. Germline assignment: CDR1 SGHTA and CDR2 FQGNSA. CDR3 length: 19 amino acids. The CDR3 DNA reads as TGTGCCAGCAGCTTGGGACTCGGGGGAGTCGTCCTTTCGGGCAATGAGCAGTTCTTC. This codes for CASSLGLGGVVLSGNEQFF.

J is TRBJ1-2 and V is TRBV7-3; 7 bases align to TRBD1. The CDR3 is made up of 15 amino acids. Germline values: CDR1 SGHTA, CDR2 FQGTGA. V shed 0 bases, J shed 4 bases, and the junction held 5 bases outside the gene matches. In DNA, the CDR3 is TGTGCCAGCAGCTTAACAGGGGGCGCGATCTATGGCTACACCTTC. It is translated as CASSLTGGAIYGYTF.

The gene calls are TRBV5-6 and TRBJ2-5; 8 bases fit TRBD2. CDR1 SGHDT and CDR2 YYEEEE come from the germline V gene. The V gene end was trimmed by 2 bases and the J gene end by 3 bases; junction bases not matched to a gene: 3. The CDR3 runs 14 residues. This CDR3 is CASSFSGVKETQYF. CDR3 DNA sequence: TGTGCCAGCAGCTTTAGCGGGGTTAAAGAGACCCAGTACTTC.

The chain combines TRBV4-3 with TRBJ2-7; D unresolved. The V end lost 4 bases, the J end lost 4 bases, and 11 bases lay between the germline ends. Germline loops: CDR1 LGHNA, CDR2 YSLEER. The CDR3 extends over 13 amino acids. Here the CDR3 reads CASSLHDGYEQYF. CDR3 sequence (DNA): TGCGCCAGCAGCCTCCATGACGGATACGAGCAGTACTTC.

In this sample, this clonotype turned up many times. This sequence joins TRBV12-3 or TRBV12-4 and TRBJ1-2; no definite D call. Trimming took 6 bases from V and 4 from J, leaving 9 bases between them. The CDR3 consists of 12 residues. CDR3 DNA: TGTGCCAGCAGCAGCCGGGTCTATGGCTACACCTTC. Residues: CASSSRVYGYTF.

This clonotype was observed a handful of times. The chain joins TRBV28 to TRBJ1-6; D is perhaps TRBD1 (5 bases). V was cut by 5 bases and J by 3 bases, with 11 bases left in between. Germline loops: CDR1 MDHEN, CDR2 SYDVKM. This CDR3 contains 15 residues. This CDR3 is CASSESQVYNSPLHF. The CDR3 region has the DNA TGTGCCAGCAGTGAATCACAGGTCTATAATTCACCCCTCCACTTT.

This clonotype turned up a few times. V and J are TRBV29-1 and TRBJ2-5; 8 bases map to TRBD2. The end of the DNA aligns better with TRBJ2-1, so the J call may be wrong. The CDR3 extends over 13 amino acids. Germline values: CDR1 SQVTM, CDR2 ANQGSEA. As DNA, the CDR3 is TGCAGCGTTGCCAGCGGGGGAGGCAATGAGCAGTTCTTC. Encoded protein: CSVASGGGNEQFF.

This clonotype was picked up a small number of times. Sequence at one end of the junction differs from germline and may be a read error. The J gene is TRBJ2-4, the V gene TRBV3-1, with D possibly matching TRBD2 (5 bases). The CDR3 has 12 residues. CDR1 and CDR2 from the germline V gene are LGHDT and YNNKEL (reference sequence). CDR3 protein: CTSSRGKNIQYF. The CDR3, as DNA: TGTACCAGCAGCCGGGGCAAAAACATTCAGTACTTC. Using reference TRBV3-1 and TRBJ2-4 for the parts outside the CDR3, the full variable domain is DTAVSQTPKYLVTQMGNDKSIKCEQNLGHDTMYWYKQDSKKFLKIMFSYNNKELIINETVPNRFSPKSPDKAHLNLHINSLELGDSAVYFCTSSRGKNIQYFGAGTRLSVL.

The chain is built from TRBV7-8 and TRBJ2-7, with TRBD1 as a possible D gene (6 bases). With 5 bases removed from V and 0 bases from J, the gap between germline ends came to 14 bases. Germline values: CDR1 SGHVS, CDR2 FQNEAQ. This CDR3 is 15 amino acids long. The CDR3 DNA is TGTGCCAGCAGCCCTATGACAGGTCCCTCCTACGAGCAGTACTTC. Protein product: CASSPMTGPSYEQYF.

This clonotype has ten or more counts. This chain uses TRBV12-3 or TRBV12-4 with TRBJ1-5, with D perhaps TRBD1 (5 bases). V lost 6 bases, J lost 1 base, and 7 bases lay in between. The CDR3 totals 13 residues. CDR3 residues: CASSRDSNQPQHF. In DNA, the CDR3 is TGTGCCAGCAGCCGGGACAGCAATCAGCCCCAGCATTTT.

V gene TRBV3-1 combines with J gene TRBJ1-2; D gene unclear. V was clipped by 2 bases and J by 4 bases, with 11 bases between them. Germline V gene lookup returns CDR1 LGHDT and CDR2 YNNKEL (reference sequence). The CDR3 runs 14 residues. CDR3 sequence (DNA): TGTGCCAGCAGCCAACTTCAGGCTACCTATGGCTACACCTTC. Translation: CASSQLQATYGYTF.

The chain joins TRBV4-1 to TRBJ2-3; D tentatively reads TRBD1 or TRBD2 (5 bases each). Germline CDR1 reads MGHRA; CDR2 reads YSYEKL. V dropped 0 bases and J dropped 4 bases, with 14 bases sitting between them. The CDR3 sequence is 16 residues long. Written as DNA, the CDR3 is TGCGCCAGCAGCCAAGATCGAGGGATGGGGGCAGATACGCAGTATTTT. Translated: CASSQDRGMGADTQYF.

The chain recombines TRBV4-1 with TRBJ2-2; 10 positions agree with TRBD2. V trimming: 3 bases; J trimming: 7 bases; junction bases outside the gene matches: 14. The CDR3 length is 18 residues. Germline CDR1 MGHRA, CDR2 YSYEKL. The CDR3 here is CASSHRVLAGESGGELFF. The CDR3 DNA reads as TGCGCCAGCAGCCACCGGGTTCTAGCGGGAGAATCGGGCGGGGAGCTGTTTTTT.

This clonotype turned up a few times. The CDR3 DNA reads as TGTGCCAGCAGTCCCCGACAGAATAATTCACCCCTCCACTTT. It translates to CASSPRQNNSPLHF. The V gene is TRBV28, the J gene TRBJ1-6, with D possibly matching TRBD1 (5 bases). Germline CDR1 reads MDHEN; CDR2 reads SYDVKM. With 5 bases removed from V and 5 bases from J, the gap between germline ends came to 10 bases. CDR3 length: 14 residues.

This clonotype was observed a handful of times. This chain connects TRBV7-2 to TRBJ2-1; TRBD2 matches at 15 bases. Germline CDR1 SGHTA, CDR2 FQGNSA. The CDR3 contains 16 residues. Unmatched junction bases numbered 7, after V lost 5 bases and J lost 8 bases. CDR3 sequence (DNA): TGTGCCAGCAGCCGCGGACTAGCGGGGGGGCGGGATGAGCAGTTCTTC. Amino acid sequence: CASSRGLAGGRDEQFF.